The text below deals with one T cell receptor (beta chain). Its antigen is as yet unknown. The entry originates in a study of T cells in Graves' hyperthyroidism and ophthalmopathy. Whole-study context: Prior to any treatment, at the point of initial diagnosis, peripheral blood was collected. Whole-study findings and limits: Most clonotypes expanded in the thyroid (above 0.001) were also present in blood.

Individuals with ophthalmopathy presented a Clinical Activity Score of at least 3, a NOSPECS grade of at least 4 and a duration under 3 months. The study left out patients who had uncontrolled infection, other autoimmune disease, pregnancy or lactation. There were TCR beta CDR3 regions amplified from RNA transcripts. First-round RT-PCR with HTBI primers amplified the TCR CDR3 region. TCRdb re-analysed the multiplex PCR reads in MiXCR, keeping a single row per CDR3 protein. The repertoire includes some 300,000 distinct CDR3 sequences, approximately 18% of them detected once, and under 45% sits in the top ten. This TCR derives from a man aged 45-65 years with Graves' ophthalmopathy. Material for sequencing was blood.

The CDR3 DNA reads as TGCAGTGCTAGTGATAGCGGGAGGGCCTCCTACAATGAGCAGTTCTTC. Its protein product is CSASDSGRASYNEQFF. The chain links TRBV20-1 to TRBJ2-1, with 11 bases aligning to TRBD2. The CDR3 runs 16 residues. J was trimmed by 0 bases and V by 3 bases; bases with no gene match: 4. Germline-derived CDR1 and CDR2 are DFQATT and SNEGSKA (reference sequence).